This TCR beta chain was obtained from a study of T cell responses to AZD1222 COVID-19 vaccine. Regarding the study as a whole: An increase in Spike-specific TCR breadth and depth was observed after two AZD1222 doses. Donors in the cohort were predominantly white British and more often female, and clonal diversity was possibly underestimated. Baseline serostatus was positive in only 5 to 7 AZD1222 recipients.

This clone was seen more than once but under ten times. What it binds is not known. Sequenced by immunoSEQ multiplex PCR; TCRdb stores in-frame clones only, minus some. The data contain about 150,000 clones, about 87% of them singletons. V lost 0 bases and J lost 6, with 11 bases in between. Per the germline V gene, CDR1 is LNHDA and CDR2 is SQIVND (reference sequence). CDR3 length: 14 amino acids. The chain combines TRBV19 with TRBJ1-2; no clear D. This clonotype was obtained from an adult who received the AZD1222 COVID-19 vaccine. The source was peripheral blood, collected 28 days after the second AZD1222 dose. CDR3 in DNA: TGTGCCAGTAGTATAGAGGGATGGGGAGATGGCTACACCTTC. Translating it yields CASSIEGWGDGYTF. Supplemented by reference TRBV19 and TRBJ1-2, the full variable domain reads DGGITQSPKYLFRKEGQNVTLSCEQNLNHDAMYWYRQDPGQGLRLIYYSQIVNDFQKGDIAEGYSVSREKKESFPLTVTSAQKNPTAFYLCASSIEGWGDGYTFGSGTRLTVV.